Shown below are 30 T cell receptor beta chains from a single sample sequenced in a study of blood T cell repertoires in COVID-19. Sequencing used immunoSEQ multiplex PCR; TCRdb keeps in-frame clones, though not all of them. The sample holds fewer than 200,000 clones; approximately 82% are singletons and the top ten take 3.6%. Sequencing input: PBMCs or T cells enriched from blood (not recorded which). These receptors originate from a woman between 45 and 60 years old in a cohort exposed to, infected with or recovered from COVID-19 (not recorded which).

The rearrangement links TRBV6-1 to TRBJ1-5; 9 positions match TRBD1. The CDR3 length is 17 residues. Per germline, CDR1 MNHNS and CDR2 SASEGT. Unmatched junction bases numbered 7, after V lost 4 bases and J lost 0 bases. The CDR3 reads CASSALDRGDSNQPQHF. CDR3 bases: TGTGCCAGCAGTGCACTAGACAGGGGGGATAGCAATCAGCCCCAGCATTTT.

The rearrangement joins TRBV9 to TRBJ1-6, with 7 positions matching TRBD1. Germline V gene sequence: CDR1 SGDLS, CDR2 YYNGEE. V lost 3 bases and J lost 7; bases outside the gene matches: 13. There are 17 residues in the CDR3. The CDR3 spells CASSGRQGVTENSPLHF. The CDR3 nucleotides read TGTGCCAGCAGCGGACGACAGGGAGTCACGGAGAATTCACCCCTCCACTTT.

On this clone: Its ends do not fully match the called genes, so a read error is possible. V gene TRBV20-1 combines with J gene TRBJ2-1, with 7 bases identical to TRBD2. Germline V CDR1 and CDR2: DFQATT, SNEGSKA (reference sequence). The CDR3 is 11 amino acids. The CDR3 coding sequence is TGCATTGCTGGGGGGGGCAATGAGCAGTTCTTC. Translated, it gives CIAGGGNEQFF.

The rearrangement joins TRBV5-1 to TRBJ2-1; TRBD2 agrees at 8 bases. The V gene's germline CDR1 is SGHRS and CDR2 YFSETQ. V lost 0 bases, J lost 7 bases, and 6 bases stayed unmatched. This CDR3 region has 15 residues. The CDR3 sequence: CASSLVPGGRNEQFF. In DNA, the CDR3 is TGCGCCAGCAGCTTGGTACCGGGAGGGAGGAATGAGCAGTTCTTC.

The chain has TRBV29-1 and TRBJ2-2; TRBD1 matches 12 bases. The CDR3 runs to 14 residues. The V gene's germline CDR1 is SQVTM and CDR2 ANQGSEA. The ends lost 7 bases at V and 5 bases at J; junction bases unmatched: 5. The CDR3 DNA follows: TGCAGCGGGGGACAGGGGGCGCCTACCGGGGAGCTGTTTTTT. It translates to CSGGQGAPTGELFF.

The chain is built from TRBV2 and TRBJ2-7; D is possibly TRBD1 (6 bases). The germline CDR1 and CDR2 sequences are SNHLY and FYNNEI. There are 14 residues in the CDR3. Trimming removed 7 bases from V and 1 base from J, with 14 bases in between. CDR3 sequence: CASTKGGSSYEQYF. The CDR3 region has the DNA TGTGCCAGCACCAAAGGGGGTTCGTCCTACGAGCAGTACTTC.

The V call is TRBV5-1, the J call TRBJ1-5; 7 nucleotides line up with TRBD1. V shed 4 bases, J shed 2 bases, and the junction held 6 bases outside the gene matches. The CDR3 runs 15 residues. Germline-derived CDR1 and CDR2 are SGHRS and YFSETQ. The CDR3 here is CASSPNTGGNQPQHF. CDR3 in DNA: TGCGCCAGCAGCCCCAATACAGGGGGCAATCAGCCCCAGCATTTT.

The chain employs TRBV12-3 or TRBV12-4 and TRBJ2-1; a possible D gene is TRBD1 (6 bases). CDR3 length: 13 amino acids. V lost 6 bases and J 2 bases, leaving 8 bases between the germline ends. CDR3 amino acids: CASSRTAYNEQFF. The CDR3, as DNA: TGTGCCAGCAGCCGGACAGCCTACAATGAGCAGTTCTTC.

This clone came up once. The rearrangement uses TRBV27 and TRBJ1-4; unclear D gene. This CDR3 comprises 14 residues. Per the germline V gene, CDR1 is MNHEY and CDR2 is SMNVEV (reference sequence). Trimming stripped 4 bases from V and 5 bases from J, with 11 bases between. CDR3 in DNA: TGTGCCAGCAGTTCCTTGGCGGGAAATGAAAAACTGTTTTTT. Translation: CASSSLAGNEKLFF.

This clone was counted once. The chain couples TRBV19 to TRBJ1-1; 7 nucleotides line up with TRBD1. Trimming at V came to 4 bases and at J to 1 base, leaving 9 bases not matched to a gene. Per the germline V gene, CDR1 is LNHDA and CDR2 is SQIVND (reference sequence). CDR3 length equals 16 residues. The DNA for the CDR3 is TGTGCCAGTAGTACCTCCTTGGGACAGCCGAACACTGAAGCTTTCTTT. This codes for CASSTSLGQPNTEAFF.

The chain recombines TRBV2 with TRBJ2-2, with D perhaps TRBD1 (6 bases). V lost 4 bases and J lost 2, with 11 bases in between. The germline V gene has CDR1 SNHLY and CDR2 FYNNEI. This CDR3 has 15 residues. The CDR3: CASSGPGANTGELFF. The CDR3 DNA follows: TGTGCCAGCAGTGGGCCAGGGGCTAACACCGGGGAGCTGTTTTTT.

This clone was recorded a few times. The CDR3 bases are TGCGCCAGCAGTGAGTTTACACAACCGAACACCGGGGAGCTGTTTTTT. Translated, it gives CASSEFTQPNTGELFF. J is TRBJ2-2 and V is TRBV10-1; D is unclear. The V end was cut by 1 base, the J end by 0 bases, with 9 bases between. CDR3 size: 16 residues. The germline V gene has CDR1 WNHNN and CDR2 SYGVQD (reference sequence).

V gene TRBV11-2 combines with J gene TRBJ2-3; 7 nucleotides line up with TRBD1. CDR1 is SGHAT, CDR2 FQNNGV, per germline. CDR3 length: 16 amino acids. V lost 2 bases and J lost 2; bases outside the gene matches: 7. The CDR3 sequence: CASSLNRDRPTDTQYF. The CDR3 DNA is TGTGCCAGCAGCTTAAACCGGGACAGACCCACAGATACGCAGTATTTT.

The CDR3 is CASSFLYGTIKSGANVLTF. CDR3 bases: TGTGCCAGCAGCTTCCTTTATGGGACAATAAAATCTGGGGCCAACGTCCTGACTTTC. V gene TRBV5-4 combines with J gene TRBJ2-6, with D tentatively TRBD1 (6 bases). Germline V gene lookup returns CDR1 SGHNT and CDR2 YYREEE (reference sequence). This CDR3 region has 19 residues. Trimming cost V 2 bases and J 1 base, with 19 bases left between them.

The chain recombines TRBV7-9 with TRBJ2-2; D remains unclear. CDR1 SEHNR and CDR2 FQNEAQ come from the germline V gene (reference sequence). Trimming shortened V by 5 bases and J by 0 bases, and 13 bases separated the two germline ends. The CDR3 contains 16 residues. CDR3: CASSLLYTANTGELFF. The CDR3 DNA reads TGTGCCAGCAGCCTGTTATACACCGCGAACACCGGGGAGCTGTTTTTT.

The V and J genes are TRBV28 and TRBJ2-1; 7 bases line up with TRBD2. The CDR3 covers 11 residues. CDR1 is MDHEN, CDR2 SYDVKM, per germline. Trimming at V came to 5 bases and at J to 9 bases, leaving 1 base not matched to a gene. The CDR3 DNA sequence: TGTGCCAGCAGTCCGGGGGGTGAGCAGTTCTTC. It translates to CASSPGGEQFF.

With respect to this clone: In the same sample, other DNA sequences code for this CDR3. The rearrangement uses TRBV7-9 and TRBJ1-4, with D unclear. This CDR3 is built from 14 residues. V shed 5 bases and J shed 5 bases, with 12 bases lying between them. Germline loops: CDR1 SEHNR, CDR2 FQNEAQ (reference sequence). The chain's CDR3 is CASSPGGGNEKLFF. The CDR3 nucleotides are TGTGCCAGCAGCCCGGGAGGAGGAAATGAAAAACTGTTTTTT.

J is TRBJ1-4 and V is TRBV6-5, with D uncertain. The germline CDR1 and CDR2 sequences are MNHEY and SVGAGI. CDR3 size: 12 residues. Trimming took off 8 bases at V and 4 bases at J, with 8 bases between the two ends. CDR3 loop: CASRGVNEKLFF. Written as DNA, the CDR3 is TGTGCCAGCCGCGGAGTTAATGAAAAACTGTTTTTT.

This chain connects TRBV6-5 to TRBJ2-1, with 12 positions matching TRBD2. V lost 5 bases, J lost 6 bases, and 5 bases stayed unmatched. The CDR3 is 15 residues long. CDR1 and CDR2 (germline): MNHEY, SVGAGI. The CDR3 DNA reads TGTGCCAGCAGTATCAGACTAGCGGGGGTCAATGAGCAGTTCTTC. It translates to CASSIRLAGVNEQFF.

This clone was counted once. V gene TRBV24-1 combines with J gene TRBJ2-7, with 9 bases identical to TRBD2. With V trimmed by 3 bases and J by 3 bases, 5 bases remained unmatched. The CDR3 is 15 amino acids. Germline-derived CDR1 and CDR2 are KGHDR and SFDVKD. The CDR3 spells CATSDQREADYEQYF. The CDR3 DNA follows: TGTGCCACCAGTGATCAGCGGGAGGCCGACTACGAGCAGTACTTC.

This clone was observed a few times. Additional DNA sequences in this sample encode the identical CDR3. The gene calls are TRBV19 and TRBJ1-2; no clear D gene. Germline V lookup: CDR1 LNHDA, CDR2 SQIVND (reference sequence). The CDR3 loop spans 12 amino acids. The V and J ends lost 7 bases and 1 base respectively, with 7 bases between them. This CDR3 reads CASTSVNYGYTF. The CDR3 nucleotides read TGTGCCAGTACCTCAGTTAACTATGGCTACACCTTC.

The genes are TRBV24-1 and TRBJ2-6, with 9 bases fitting TRBD1. This CDR3 has 15 residues. Germline lookup yields CDR1 KGHDR and CDR2 SFDVKD. V lost 7 bases, J lost 2 bases, and 2 bases stayed unmatched. CDR3: CATSRTGAGANVLTF. The CDR3 DNA follows: TGTGCCACCAGCCGGACAGGGGCTGGGGCCAACGTCCTGACTTTC.

This chain links TRBV6-6 with TRBJ1-5; no firm D call. The CDR3 contains 12 residues. With 8 bases removed from V and 2 bases from J, the gap between germline ends came to 7 bases. Germline CDR1 and CDR2: MNHNY and SVGAGI (reference sequence). CDR3 sequence: CASLGGNQPQHF. CDR3 nucleotide sequence: TGTGCCAGCCTCGGAGGCAATCAGCCCCAGCATTTT.

This clone appeared a few times. The CDR3 reads CASSSGQGQAFF. The CDR3 DNA follows: TGTGCCAGCAGCTCCGGACAGGGGCAAGCTTTCTTT. The V and J genes are TRBV7-6 and TRBJ1-1; 9 bases are shared with TRBD1. V was clipped by 4 bases and J by 9 bases; unmatched bases: 3. The length of the CDR3 is 12 residues. Germline V gene lookup returns CDR1 SGHVS and CDR2 FNYEAQ.

The CDR3 bases are TGTGCCAGCAGCCAGAGGGACAGCTATGGCTACACCTTC. Its protein is CASSQRDSYGYTF. This chain links TRBV4-2 with TRBJ1-2, with 7 nucleotides matching TRBD1. The CDR3 has 13 amino acids. The ends lost 3 bases at V and 4 bases at J; junction bases unmatched: 2. Germline V gene data show CDR1 as LGHNA and CDR2 as YNFKEQ.

The J gene is TRBJ2-1, the V gene TRBV18; 7 bases map to TRBD1. Germline CDR1 KGHSH, CDR2 LQKENI. The CDR3 sequence is 15 residues long. Trimming removed 2 bases from V and 8 bases from J; junction bases left unmatched: 9. DNA for the CDR3: TGTGCCAGCTCACCATGGGACAGAGTTGACGATGAGCAGTTCTTC. As protein: CASSPWDRVDDEQFF. The full variable domain, completed using reference TRBV18 and TRBJ2-1, is NAGVMQNPRHLVRRRGQEARLRCSPMKGHSHVYWYRQLPEEGLKFMVYLQKENIIDESGMPKERFSAEFPKEGPSILRIQQVVRGDSAAYFCASSPWDRVDDEQFFGPGTRLTVL.

V and J are TRBV24-1 and TRBJ1-1, with D perhaps TRBD1 (5 bases). Germline lookup yields CDR1 KGHDR and CDR2 SFDVKD. The V and J ends lost 8 bases and 0 bases respectively, with 15 bases between them. The CDR3 is 15 residues long. In DNA form, the CDR3 reads TGTGCCACCATGAGCGGGGGACCTCTGAACACTGAAGCTTTCTTT. As protein: CATMSGGPLNTEAFF.

J is TRBJ2-3 and V is TRBV12-2; the table's D call, TRBD2, was not checked against the DNA. TRBV12-2 is a listed pseudogene. The CDR3 is made up of 21 amino acids. CDR3 loop: CASRSPHLGTSGREGTDTQYF. The CDR3 nucleotides are TGTGCAAGTCGCTCCCCCCACCTGGGGACTAGCGGGAGAGAGGGCACAGATACGCAGTATTTT.

The table lists this clone with a count of one. The chain couples TRBV11-2 to TRBJ2-2; TRBD2 aligns across 10 bases. The CDR3 is made up of 17 amino acids. The V and J ends lost 2 bases and 5 bases, in that order; junction bases with no gene match: 8. Looked up from germline, CDR1 is SGHAT and CDR2 is FQNNGV. The CDR3 DNA reads TGTGCCAGCAGCTTACTAGCGGGAGTAGGGGGTACCGGGGAGCTGTTTTTT. Encoded protein: CASSLLAGVGGTGELFF. Full variable domain (remainder filled in from reference TRBV11-2 and TRBJ2-2): EAGVAQSPRYKIIEKRQSVAFWCNPISGHATLYWYQQILGQGPKLLIQFQNNGVVDDSQLPKDRFSAERLKGVDSTLKIQPAKLEDSAVYLCASSLLAGVGGTGELFFGEGSRLTVL.

This chain uses TRBV7-2 with TRBJ1-1; no clear D gene. Germline values: CDR1 SGHTA, CDR2 FQGNSA. The CDR3 extends over 13 amino acids. The V end was cut by 5 bases, the J end by 11 bases, with 18 bases between. CDR3 nucleotides: TGTGCCAGCAGCCCCCGAGGGAGGCTGTCGGCTTTCTTT. Translated, it gives CASSPRGRLSAFF.